The entry below describes one T cell receptor (beta chain). What it recognizes is unknown. The source of the sample is a study of blood T cells in healthy people across ages. Study-wide results and limits: With age, beta diversity per million T cells declined roughly linearly, significantly by 30 to 40. Naive CD4+ cells and diversity were both higher in long-lived donors than in aged donors. Naive T cell percentage strongly correlated with TCR beta diversity.

Germline CDR1 and CDR2: SQVTM and ANQGSEA. This CDR3 spans 13 amino acids. V dropped 6 bases and J dropped 10; count of bases not matched to a gene: 12. Healthy Caucasian individuals from Russia aged about 6 to 90 served as donors. The second PCR ran roughly 6 to 11 cycles with a sample-barcoded 5' primer and J-beta primers. MiXCR, run by TCRdb on the 5' RACE reads, gives a single entry per CDR3 protein. In the table there are over 600,000 distinct CDR3 sequences, roughly 56% of which are singletons. Sequenced input: blood. V usage is TRBV29-1 and J usage is TRBJ2-1, with 7 bases fitting TRBD2. This TCR derives from a man aged 40-55 years in good health. The CDR3 here is CSVSREGTGEQFF. The CDR3 nucleotides are TGCAGCGTATCGAGGGAGGGCACCGGGGAGCAGTTCTTC.